This T cell receptor (beta chain) was found in a study of T-cell reconstitution after alpha-beta-depleted transplantation in children (dated by TCRdb to 2016 to 2017). General notes on the study: T-cell immune reconstitution after TCRalphabeta/CD19-depleted allogeneic hematopoietic cell transplantation in children was quantitatively tracked in the study by means of TCR repertoire profiling. On the study overall, not on this receptor specifically: In some patients, the high TCRbeta diversity seen at day 60 was put down to recipient T cells and intrathymic progenitors that had survived conditioning. The frequencies of hyperexpanded clones fell over the following months, and after one year, T-cell counts and TCRbeta diversity were mostly attributed to newly produced T cells. About two months after transplant, the apparently early recovery of alphabetaT-cell counts reportedly depended on just several hundred clones that had expanded rapidly and came from non-depleted graft cells.

The library was built by means of PCR. TCRdb lists the instrument as Illumina HiSeq 2500. Molecular barcoding was employed in the preparation of TCR libraries, with unique molecular identifiers being used to normalize TCRbeta repertoire quantification. TCRdb redid the processing of the public reads, applying fastp at Q25 and MiXCR, and retained in-frame beta chains. For every CDR3 protein sequence, its rows merge into one entry that carries the most common genes and DNA. In this sample the table shows around 580,000 distinct CDR3 sequences, 23% of which occur a single time. The leading ten clones occupy roughly 15% of the sample. With respect to this clonotype: What antigen it recognizes has not been identified. Qualities for individual bases were not recorded, and no much larger clone is one base off.

The CDR3 sequence holds 17 residues, the cysteine and phenylalanine included. Only the CDR3 region is kept as DNA, spanning 51 bases read in frame from base 1. Sequences MNHEY (CDR1) and SMNVEV (CDR2) are obtained from the germline V gene (reference sequence). V drops 8 bases and J drops 0 bases, leaving 20 bases in between. The treatment or condition tag for this specimen amounts to: allogeneic hematopoietic cell transplantation with graft depleted of TCRalphabeta T cells and CD19 B cells. The transplant recipients were children given TCRalphabeta/CD19-depleted allogeneic hematopoietic cell grafts.

The chain joins TRBV27 to TRBJ1-5, and TRBD1 may be the D gene, going by 5 matching bases. This sequence originates from a boy under two years old who had a stem cell transplant for acute myeloid leukemia, so the T cells may come from the graft donor. Sequencing used PBMCs, mostly from graft donor cells, obtained 360 days after TCRalphabeta/CD19-depleted stem cell transplant. The DNA reads as follows: TGTGCCAGCTCCCTAGGCGGGGCAGGGTATAGCAATCAGCCCCAGCATTTT. Its product reads: CASSLGGAGYSNQPQHF.